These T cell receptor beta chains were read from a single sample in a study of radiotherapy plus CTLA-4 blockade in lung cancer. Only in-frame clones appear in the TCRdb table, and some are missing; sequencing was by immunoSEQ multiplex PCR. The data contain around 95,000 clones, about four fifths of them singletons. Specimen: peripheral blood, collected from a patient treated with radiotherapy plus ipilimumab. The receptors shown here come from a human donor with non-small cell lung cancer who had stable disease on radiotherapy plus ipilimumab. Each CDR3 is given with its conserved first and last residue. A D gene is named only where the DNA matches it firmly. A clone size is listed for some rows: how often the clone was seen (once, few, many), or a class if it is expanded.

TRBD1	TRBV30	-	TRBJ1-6	CAWRGTASNSPLHF	TGTGCCTGGAGAGGGACAGCTAGTAATTCACCCCTCCACTTT
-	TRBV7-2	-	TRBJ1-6	CASSTDGPNSPLHF	TGTGCCAGCAGCACGGACGGTCCCAATTCACCCCTCCACTTT
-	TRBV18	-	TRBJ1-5	CASSPAGNQPQHF	TGTGCCAGCTCACCCGCAGGTAATCAGCCCCAGCATTTT
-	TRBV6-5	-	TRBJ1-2	CASSRGTNYGYTF	TGTGCCAGCAGTAGGGGTACCAACTATGGCTACACCTTC
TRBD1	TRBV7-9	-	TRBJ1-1	CASSRTGMNTEAFF	TGTGCCAGCAGCCGGACAGGGATGAACACTGAAGCTTTCTTT
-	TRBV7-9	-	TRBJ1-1	CASSSYRTGEAFF	TGTGCCAGCAGCTCCTATCGGACGGGCGAAGCTTTCTTT
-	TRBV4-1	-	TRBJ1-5	CASSQVGGAGVSPQHF	TGCGCCAGCAGCCAAGTGGGGGGCGCGGGGGTATCGCCCCAGCATTTT
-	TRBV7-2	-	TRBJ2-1	CASTLLAQPGEQFF	TGTGCCAGCACCCTATTGGCACAACCGGGGGAGCAGTTCTTC
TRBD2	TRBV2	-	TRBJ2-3	CASRTRGGRTDTQYF	TGTGCCAGCAGGACCCGGGGGGGCCGGACAGATACGCAGTATTTT
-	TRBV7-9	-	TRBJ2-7	CASSRPGYEQYF	TGTGCCAGCAGCCGGCCGGGCTACGAGCAGTACTTC
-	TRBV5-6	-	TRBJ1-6	CASSLGSSRVHSPLHF	TGTGCCAGCAGCTTGGGGTCGAGCAGGGTTCATTCACCCCTCCACTTT
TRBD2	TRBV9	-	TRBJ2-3	CASSPAGVGTDTQYF	TGTGCCAGCAGCCCAGCGGGAGTTGGTACAGATACGCAGTATTTT
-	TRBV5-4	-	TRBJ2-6	CASSLDSGSGANVLTF	TGTGCCAGCAGCTTGGATTCCGGCTCTGGGGCCAACGTCCTGACTTTC
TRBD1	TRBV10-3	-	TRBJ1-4	CATKGQGDEKLFF	TGTGCCACTAAAGGACAGGGGGATGAAAAACTGTTTTTT
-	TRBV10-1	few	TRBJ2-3	CASSRDSRDTQYF	TGCGCCAGCAGTCGGGACTCAAGGGATACGCAGTATTTT
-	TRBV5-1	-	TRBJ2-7	CASSLVSGRLTYEQYF	TGCGCCAGCAGCTTGGTATCAGGACGGTTGACCTACGAGCAGTACTTC
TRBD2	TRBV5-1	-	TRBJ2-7	CASSSGRASYEQYF	TGCGCCAGCAGTAGCGGGAGGGCCTCCTACGAGCAGTACTTC
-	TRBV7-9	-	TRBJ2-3	CASSLTDTQYF	TGTGCCAGCAGCTTAACGGATACGCAGTATTTT
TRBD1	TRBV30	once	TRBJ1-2	CAWSNRQGDNYGYTF	TGTGCCTGGAGTAATCGACAGGGGGATAACTATGGCTACACCTTC
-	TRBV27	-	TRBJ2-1	CASTSGEEGYEQFF	TGTGCCAGCACGTCGGGGGAGGAGGGATATGAGCAGTTCTTC
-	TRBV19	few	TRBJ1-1	CASRPLSRGTEAFF	TGTGCCAGTAGGCCTCTTTCCAGGGGCACTGAAGCTTTCTTT
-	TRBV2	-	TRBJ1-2	CASSGARDGGYTF	TGTGCCAGCAGTGGCGCTCGGGACGGAGGCTACACCTTC
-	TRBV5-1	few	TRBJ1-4	CASSLDGRADEKLFF	TGCGCCAGCAGCTTGGACGGGAGGGCTGATGAAAAACTGTTTTTT
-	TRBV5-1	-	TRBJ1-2	CASSLGGFGGSNYGYTF	TGCGCCAGCAGCTTGGGAGGGTTCGGGGGATCTAACTATGGCTACACCTTC
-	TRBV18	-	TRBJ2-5	CASSPPAGRETQYF	TGTGCCAGCTCACCACCGGCCGGTAGAGAGACCCAGTACTTC
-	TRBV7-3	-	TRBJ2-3	CASSLTVATDTQYF	TGTGCCAGCAGCTTAACAGTAGCCACAGATACGCAGTATTTT
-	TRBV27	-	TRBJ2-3	CASSFTQLADTQYF	TGTGCCAGCAGTTTCACGCAGCTTGCAGATACGCAGTATTTT
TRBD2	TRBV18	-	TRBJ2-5	CASSIGLAGAQETQYF	TGTGCCAGCTCAATCGGACTAGCGGGAGCCCAAGAGACCCAGTACTTC
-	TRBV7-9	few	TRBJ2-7	CVTGPYEQYF	TGTGTCACCGGACCCTACGAGCAGTACTTC
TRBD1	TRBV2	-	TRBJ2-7	CASSGYGQGDYEQYF	TGTGCCAGCAGTGGTTATGGACAGGGGGACTACGAGCAGTACTTC
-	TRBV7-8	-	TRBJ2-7	CASSPRTTYEQYF	TGTGCCAGCAGCCCAAGGACGACCTACGAGCAGTACTTC
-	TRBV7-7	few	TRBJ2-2	CASSSTGLTGELFF	TGTGCCAGCAGCTCTACAGGGTTAACCGGGGAGCTGTTTTTT
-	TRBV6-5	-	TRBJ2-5	CASSYDKEETQYF	TGTGCCAGCAGTTACGATAAGGAAGAGACCCAGTACTTC
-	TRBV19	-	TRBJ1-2	CASSSNGREGYTF	TGTGCCAGTAGCTCTAATGGGCGTGAGGGCTACACCTTC
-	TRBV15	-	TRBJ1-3	CATSRVQGSGNTIYF	TGTGCCACCAGCAGAGTACAGGGTTCTGGAAACACCATATATTTT
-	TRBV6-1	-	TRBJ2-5	CASSRSGYQETQYF	TGTGCCAGCAGTAGGAGCGGCTACCAAGAGACCCAGTACTTC
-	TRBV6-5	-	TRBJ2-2	CASRGPTGELFF	TGTGCCAGCAGGGGGCCCACCGGGGAGCTGTTTTTT
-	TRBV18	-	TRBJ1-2	CATGQSKVGYTF	TGTGCCACTGGCCAATCGAAGGTTGGCTACACCTTC
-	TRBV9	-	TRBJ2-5	CASSGGGTQETQYF	TGTGCCAGCAGCGGCGGGGGCACCCAAGAGACCCAGTACTTC
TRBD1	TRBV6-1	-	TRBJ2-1	CASSEDTGGEDEQFF	TGTGCCAGCAGTGAGGACACAGGGGGAGAGGATGAGCAGTTCTTC
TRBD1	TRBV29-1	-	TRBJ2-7	CSVMKTGTHEQYF	TGCAGCGTAATGAAGACAGGGACGCACGAGCAGTACTTC
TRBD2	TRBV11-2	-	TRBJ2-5	CASSLGTSGSLETQYF	TGTGCCAGCAGCTTAGGGACTAGCGGGAGTTTGGAGACCCAGTACTTC